The clone carrying this TCR beta chain was seen a few times. The germline gives CDR1 SGHRS, CDR2 YFSETQ. V lost 4 bases and J 4 bases, leaving 14 bases between the germline ends. CDR3 length: 14 amino acids. Unique molecular identifiers were built into the TCRbeta library. MiXCR, run by TCRdb on the PCR reads, gives a single entry per CDR3 protein. The table shows around 370,000 distinct CDR3 sequences, with 10% to 13% occurring only once. The sample comes from a study of T-cell reconstitution after alpha-beta-depleted transplantation in children. The rearrangement joins TRBV5-1 to TRBJ1-1; D is uncertain. The input for sequencing was PBMCs from the stem cell graft donor, taken from the stem cell graft. The source is a human donor who donated a stem cell graft to a child with acute lymphoblastic leukemia. The CDR3 nucleotides are TGCGCCAGCAGCATGCAGGCGGGAGCCACTGAAGCTTTCTTT. It specifies CASSMQAGATEAFF.